The clone carrying this TCR beta chain was seen at least ten times. This record comes from a study of regulatory T cells in long-lasting Graves disease. Across the whole study: Persistent cases took antithyroid drugs over 5 years and stayed TSH receptor antibody positive.

Specified time point: persistent/refractory GD, antithyroid drugs over 5 years with positive TRAb. PBMC RNA served as the TCR library source. It was an endocrinology department in Xi'an, China, that provided the patients. iRepertoire HTBI primers and Arm-PCR of CDR3 regions built TCR beta libraries. In the original workflow: Samples revealed under 65 TRBV and some 15 TRBJ segments. TCRdb independently ran MiXCR on the multiplex PCR reads; one entry per CDR3 protein. TCRdb, rather than the study authors, made the V and J calls. Altogether more than 300,000 distinct CDR3 sequences are present, around 23% being singletons, with the ten largest covering approximately 27%. The source material was peripheral blood mononuclear cells (PBMCs), sampled when the disease was refractory, from a patient treated with antithyroid drugs. The receptor was derived from a woman between 40 and 55 years old with Graves disease.

In DNA form, the CDR3 reads TGTGCCACCAGCAGAGAAGAGACAGGGCTCTATGGCTACACCTTC. The encoded protein is CATSREETGLYGYTF. V gene TRBV15 combines with J gene TRBJ1-2; 7 positions agree with TRBD1. V lost 0 bases, J lost 4 bases, and 5 bases stayed unmatched. CDR1 and CDR2 from the germline V gene are LNHNV and YYDKDF (reference sequence). This CDR3 contains 15 residues.